This passage covers 3 T cell receptor beta chains from one sample sequenced in a study of T cells in Graves' hyperthyroidism and ophthalmopathy. Amplification of TCR beta CDR3 regions used RNA as the template. First-round RT-PCR of the TCR CDR3 relied on the HTBI primer set. MiXCR, run by TCRdb on the multiplex PCR reads, gives a single entry per CDR3 protein. Of around 350,000 distinct CDR3 sequences listed, just under 25% were seen once; the top ten hold more than 60%. Material: blood. Receptor source: a man aged 45-65 years with Graves' hyperthyroidism.

The chain uses TRBV4-1 and TRBJ2-5; TRBD1 agrees at 8 bases. This CDR3 is built from 16 residues. The trim removed 0 bases at V and 5 bases at J, leaving 8 bases unmatched. Germline loops: CDR1 MGHRA, CDR2 YSYEKL. The CDR3 reads CASSQDRQGAVETQYF. CDR3 nucleotide sequence: TGCGCCAGCAGCCAAGATAGGCAGGGGGCGGTGGAGACCCAGTACTTC.

The CDR3 DNA sequence: TGCAGCGTTGAAGTCGGACAGGGTGGCAATGAGCAGTTCTTC. It codes for CSVEVGQGGNEQFF. The V gene is TRBV29-1, the J gene TRBJ2-1, with 8 bases that match TRBD1. Germline V gene lookup returns CDR1 SQVTM and CDR2 ANQGSEA. V dropped 1 base and J dropped 6; count of bases not matched to a gene: 5. The CDR3 extends over 14 amino acids.

The chain employs TRBV2 and TRBJ2-7; maybe TRBD2 (5 bases). Trimming stripped 1 base from V and 3 bases from J, with 10 bases between. CDR1 SNHLY and CDR2 FYNNEI come from the germline V gene. The length of the CDR3 is 14 residues. For the CDR3, the DNA is TGTGCCAGCAGTGAAGGGACTCCTATCTACGAGCAGTACTTC. Protein sequence: CASSEGTPIYEQYF.